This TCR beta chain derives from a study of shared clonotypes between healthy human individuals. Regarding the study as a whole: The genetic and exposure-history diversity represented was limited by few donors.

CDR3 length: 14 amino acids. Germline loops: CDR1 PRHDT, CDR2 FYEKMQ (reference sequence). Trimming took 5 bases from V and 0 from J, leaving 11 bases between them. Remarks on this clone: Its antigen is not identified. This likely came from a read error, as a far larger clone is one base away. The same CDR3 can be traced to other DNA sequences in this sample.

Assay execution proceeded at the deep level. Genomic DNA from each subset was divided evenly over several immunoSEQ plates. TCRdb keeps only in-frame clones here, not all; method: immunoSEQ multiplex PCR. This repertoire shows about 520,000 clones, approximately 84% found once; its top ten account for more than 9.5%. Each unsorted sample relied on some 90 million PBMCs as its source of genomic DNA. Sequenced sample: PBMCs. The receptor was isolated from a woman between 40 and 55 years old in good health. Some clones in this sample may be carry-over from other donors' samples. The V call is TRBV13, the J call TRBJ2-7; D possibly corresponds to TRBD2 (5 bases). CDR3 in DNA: TGTGCCAGCAGCCTGGGAGTCCCCTCCTACGAGCAGTACTTC. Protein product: CASSLGVPSYEQYF.